Following are 23 T cell receptor beta chains from one sample sequenced in a study of blood T cells in healthy people across ages. Using a J-beta primer mix together with a sample-barcoded 5' primer, a second PCR was run for about 6 to 12 cycles. TCRdb independently ran MiXCR on the 5' RACE reads; one entry per CDR3 protein. The data contain 1.5 million to 2 million distinct CDR3 sequences, 25% to 30% of them singletons. The sample comprised blood. The receptor set was obtained from a woman aged 25 to 39 in good health.

The table lists this clonotype with a few counts. The CDR3 loop is CSARDFRGQPHEQYF. The CDR3, as DNA: TGCAGTGCTAGAGACTTTAGGGGACAGCCCCACGAGCAGTACTTC. The rearrangement joins TRBV20-1 to TRBJ2-7; 7 positions match TRBD1. V lost 0 bases to trimming and J lost 5 bases; unmatched junction nucleotides: 10. This CDR3 is built from 15 residues. Germline assignment: CDR1 DFQATT and CDR2 SNEGSKA (reference sequence).

About this clonotype: Compared with germline, one end of the junction differs, possibly owing to a read error. The chain joins TRBV30 to TRBJ1-2, with a tentative D call TRBD1 (5 bases). CDR3 length: 12 amino acids. Germline-derived CDR1 and CDR2 are GTSNPN and SVGIG (reference sequence). CDR3 in amino acids: CAWSFRGRGCTF. The CDR3 DNA is TGTGCCTGGAGTTTCCGGGGACGAGGCTGCACCTTC. Combining the CDR3 with reference TRBV30 and TRBJ1-2 gives the whole variable domain SQTIHQWPATLVQPVGSPLSLECTVEGTSNPNLYWYRQAAGRGLQLLFYSVGIGQISSEVPQNLSASRPQDRQFILSSKKLLLSDSGFYLCAWSFRGRGCTFGSGTRLTVV.

This clonotype was seen a handful of times. The CDR3 DNA is TGCGCCAGCAGCTTAGGGATGGAGGATACGCAGTATTTT. Translation: CASSLGMEDTQYF. The chain has TRBV5-1 and TRBJ2-3; D gene uncertain. The CDR3 totals 13 residues. From germline, CDR1 is SGHRS and CDR2 YFSETQ. V dropped 2 bases and J dropped 6 bases, with 10 bases sitting between them.

This clonotype was seen more than once but under ten times. The genes are TRBV9 and TRBJ2-2; D unresolved. This CDR3 region has 13 residues. Trimming removed 6 bases at V and 2 bases at J, with 8 bases between. The germline CDR1 and CDR2 sequences are SGDLS and YYNGEE. The CDR3 sequence: CASNEGNTGELFF. The DNA of the CDR3 is TGTGCCAGCAACGAAGGAAACACCGGGGAGCTGTTTTTT.

This clonotype has at least ten counts. A junction boundary mismatches the germline segment, possibly from a read error. The CDR3: CSARDQDSTETQYF. DNA of the CDR3: TGCAGTGCTAGAGATCAGGACTCCACAGAGACTCAGTACTTC. The gene calls are TRBV20-1 and TRBJ2-5; weak D call: TRBD2 (5 bases). This CDR3 has 14 amino acids. Germline loops: CDR1 DFQATT, CDR2 SNEGSKA (reference sequence).

This clonotype was recorded only once. At one of its ends the junction is not consistent with the germline gene, which may arise from a read error. The chain combines TRBV4-3 with TRBJ2-3; D is perhaps TRBD2 (5 bases). Looked up from germline, CDR1 is LGHNA and CDR2 is YSLEER. This CDR3 is 17 amino acids long. The CDR3 protein is CASGQDLGGLLADTQYF. CDR3 bases: TGCGCCAGCGGCCAAGATCTGGGCGGACTCCTAGCAGATACGCAGTATTTT.

The sample holds a few counts of this clonotype. The chain links TRBV25-1 to TRBJ2-6; 8 bases map to TRBD1. CDR3 length: 16 amino acids. Germline assignment: CDR1 MGHDK and CDR2 SYGVNS. Germline trimming cut 3 bases from V and 2 bases from J; bases unmatched to any gene: 3. CDR3 region: CASSDDRGAGANVLTF. CDR3 nucleotides: TGTGCCAGCAGTGACGACAGGGGAGCTGGGGCCAACGTCCTGACTTTC.

This clonotype was observed many times. The CDR3 nucleotides are TGTGCCAGCTCCCCTGAGACTAGCGGGTCCTACGAGCAGTACTTC. Translated, it gives CASSPETSGSYEQYF. V gene TRBV7-2 combines with J gene TRBJ2-7; 10 nucleotides match TRBD2. Trimming cost V 8 bases and J 1 base; bases outside gene matches: 8. Per the germline V gene, CDR1 is SGHTA and CDR2 is FQGNSA. The CDR3 covers 15 residues.

There are a few counts of this clonotype. The chain carries TRBV5-5 and TRBJ1-5; D gene ambiguous. Germline CDR1 and CDR2: SGHKS and YYEKEE (reference sequence). The CDR3 extends over 14 amino acids. V was pared by 0 bases and J by 4 bases, with 8 bases between. CDR3 sequence reads: CASSLERVNQPQHF. The CDR3 nucleotides are TGTGCCAGCAGCTTGGAAAGGGTTAATCAGCCCCAGCATTTT.

The DNA of the CDR3 is TGTGCCAGCTCACTTGGAATGTCGGTAGGGGCTTTCTTT. Residues: CASSLGMSVGAFF. The chain links TRBV18 to TRBJ1-1; D ambiguous. Trimming removed 4 bases from V and 11 bases from J, with 17 bases in between. The CDR3 sequence is 13 residues long. Germline V gene lookup returns CDR1 KGHSH and CDR2 LQKENI.

This chain links TRBV28 with TRBJ2-3; D may correspond to TRBD1 or TRBD2 (5 bases each). Trimming removed 6 bases from V and 6 bases from J, with 16 bases in between. This CDR3 is built from 14 residues. The V gene's germline CDR1 is MDHEN and CDR2 SYDVKM. CDR3 sequence reads: CASRAAREWDTQYF. As DNA, the CDR3 is TGTGCCAGCAGGGCTGCCAGGGAGTGGGATACGCAGTATTTT.

This clonotype was recorded many times. The chain uses TRBV7-8 and TRBJ1-2; tentatively, D is TRBD1 (5 bases). The germline gives CDR1 SGHVS, CDR2 FQNEAQ. Trimming took 6 bases from V and 3 from J, leaving 11 bases between them. CDR3 size: 13 residues. The CDR3 here is CASSWGYDYGYTF. CDR3 nucleotide sequence: TGTGCCAGCAGTTGGGGGTACGACTATGGCTACACCTTC.

This clonotype has a count of ten or more. The chain couples TRBV20-1 to TRBJ1-5; D is unresolved. The CDR3 is 13 residues long. Germline V gives CDR1 DFQATT, CDR2 SNEGSKA (reference sequence). V lost 3 bases, J lost 7 bases, and 13 bases lay in between. This CDR3 is CSARGNPGQPQHF. The CDR3 bases are TGCAGTGCTAGGGGCAACCCCGGACAGCCCCAGCATTTT.

Turning to this clonotype: This may stem from a read error, because a much larger clone lies one nucleotide away. The J gene is TRBJ2-5, the V gene TRBV9; maybe TRBD2 (6 bases). The better agreement between TRBJ2-7 and the DNA end casts doubt on the J call. CDR3 length: 17 residues. Germline CDR1 SGDLS, CDR2 YYNGEE. As DNA, the CDR3 is TGTGCCAGCAGCGGCTACTCTCCGTGGGGCGGGATGTACGAGCAGTACTTC. This codes for CASSGYSPWGGMYEQYF.

There are a few counts of this clonotype. V is TRBV23-1 and J is TRBJ2-1; TRBD2 matches at 13 bases. TRBV23-1 is an open reading frame, and its role is uncertain. J gave up 4 bases and V 3 bases, and 6 bases lay outside the gene matches. This CDR3 comprises 17 residues. The CDR3 spells CASSHPGLAGPYNEQFF. CDR3 nucleotides: TGCGCCAGCAGTCACCCGGGACTAGCGGGGCCTTACAATGAGCAGTTCTTC.

The sample holds many counts of this clonotype. Here the CDR3 reads CASSLPGASEQFF. The CDR3 DNA sequence: TGCGCCAGCAGCTTGCCGGGGGCGAGCGAGCAGTTCTTC. The V and J genes are TRBV5-1 and TRBJ2-1; D is tentatively TRBD1 or TRBD2 (6 bases each). CDR1 is SGHRS, CDR2 YFSETQ, per germline. V lost 1 base and J 10 bases, leaving 12 bases between the germline ends. CDR3 length: 13 amino acids.

The chain has TRBV20-1 and TRBJ2-3; D remains ambiguous. There are 11 residues in the CDR3. The germline CDR1 and CDR2 sequences are DFQATT and SNEGSKA (reference sequence). V was trimmed by 0 bases and J by 7 bases, leaving 5 bases between them. The CDR3 reads CSAREGNTQYF. The CDR3, as DNA: TGCAGTGCTAGAGAGGGTAATACGCAGTATTTT.

The rearrangement links TRBV27 to TRBJ1-1; D is ambiguous. The CDR3 is made up of 13 amino acids. V dropped 6 bases and J dropped 0 bases, with 8 bases sitting between them. The V gene's germline CDR1 is MNHEY and CDR2 SMNVEV (reference sequence). CDR3: CASSDGLNTEAFF. The DNA for the CDR3 is TGTGCCAGCAGCGACGGACTGAACACTGAAGCTTTCTTT.

There are a few counts of this clonotype. The V call is TRBV20-1, the J call TRBJ1-6; 9 positions agree with TRBD1. The V segment lost 0 bases and the J segment 7 bases; nucleotides outside the gene matches: 4. Per germline, CDR1 DFQATT and CDR2 SNEGSKA (reference sequence). CDR3 length: 15 amino acids. The CDR3 nucleotides read TGCAGTGCTAGAGATACGACAGGGGGGAATTCACCCCTCCACTTT. Protein sequence: CSARDTTGGNSPLHF.

The CDR3, as DNA: TGCAGTGCTAGAGTGGGACAGGGGTTTAGGCAGCCCCAGCATTTT. Protein sequence: CSARVGQGFRQPQHF. The V gene is TRBV20-1, the J gene TRBJ1-5; 10 positions agree with TRBD1. This CDR3 has 15 amino acids. Trimming took 1 base from V and 7 from J; bases not matched to a gene: 7. Germline CDR1 is DFQATT and CDR2 is SNEGSKA (reference sequence).

In this sample, this clonotype turned up many times. This chain links TRBV12-3 or TRBV12-4 with TRBJ2-5; 7 nucleotides match TRBD1. V lost 5 bases to trimming and J lost 5 bases; unmatched junction nucleotides: 5. The CDR3 spans 13 residues. The DNA of the CDR3 is TGTGCCAGCAGTCCGACAGGGATGGAGACCCAGTACTTC. This sequence encodes CASSPTGMETQYF.

This chain joins TRBV27 and TRBJ2-7; 9 bases align to TRBD2. Unmatched junction bases numbered 6, after V lost 3 bases and J lost 3 bases. CDR3 length: 15 amino acids. Germline V gene data show CDR1 as MNHEY and CDR2 as SMNVEV (reference sequence). CDR3 sequence (DNA): TGTGCCAGCAGTTTGGCGGGAGGGAGCTACTACGAGCAGTACTTC. Translating it yields CASSLAGGSYYEQYF.

A few counts support this clonotype. The chain combines TRBV7-8 with TRBJ2-1; 10 bases agree with TRBD2. This CDR3 comprises 16 residues. Trimming took 5 bases from V and 9 from J; bases not matched to a gene: 13. Germline loops: CDR1 SGHVS, CDR2 FQNEAQ. The CDR3 loop reads CASSTQPGLASLEQFF. As DNA, the CDR3 is TGTGCCAGCAGCACCCAACCGGGACTAGCGTCTCTTGAGCAGTTCTTC. The full variable domain, its missing parts supplied by reference TRBV7-8 and TRBJ2-1, is GAGVSQSPRYKVAKRGQDVALRCDPISGHVSLFWYQQALGQGPEFLTYFQNEAQLDKSGLPSDRFFAERPEGSVSTLKIQRTQQEDSAVYLCASSTQPGLASLEQFFGPGTRLTVL.